The 30 T cell receptor beta chains in this list originate from one sample, sequenced in a study of control samples from healthy donors and cancer patients. The repertoire was sequenced with immunoSEQ multiplex PCR; TCRdb's copy has only in-frame clones and lacks some. The table records 85,000 to 110,000 clones, roughly 90% of them present only once. Sequencing input: PBMCs. All receptors derive from a man in his 60s with lung cancer.

This rearrangement joins TRBV5-4 to TRBJ2-3, with 7 nucleotides matching TRBD1. Germline CDR1 is SGHNT and CDR2 is YYREEE (reference sequence). This CDR3 has 16 amino acids. J lost 2 bases, V lost 4 bases, and 10 bases had no gene match. The CDR3 region is CASSRPITGVTDTQYF. The CDR3 DNA is TGTGCCAGCAGCCGTCCCATAACAGGGGTCACAGATACGCAGTATTTT.

The chain has TRBV4-2 and TRBJ1-1; the D gene is possibly TRBD1 (5 bases). The V end was cut by 0 bases, the J end by 1 base, with 6 bases between. CDR1 is LGHNA, CDR2 YNFKEQ, per germline. The CDR3 covers 14 residues. CDR3 residues: CASSQERGNTEAFF. For the CDR3, the DNA is TGTGCCAGCAGCCAAGAGAGGGGGAACACTGAAGCTTTCTTT.

The gene calls are TRBV6-4 and TRBJ2-3; D unclear. CDR3 length equals 13 residues. Trimming left V 6 bases short and J 0 bases short, with 7 bases between. Germline V gene data show CDR1 as MRHNA and CDR2 as SNTAGT. The chain's CDR3 is CASSGQSTDTQYF. The DNA of the CDR3 is TGTGCCAGCAGCGGCCAGAGCACAGATACGCAGTATTTT.

The chain links TRBV5-5 to TRBJ2-7; D is undetermined. The CDR3 spans 13 residues. V was cut by 0 bases and J by 7 bases, with 11 bases left in between. The germline CDR1 and CDR2 sequences are SGHKS and YYEKEE (reference sequence). The CDR3 nucleotides are TGTGCCAGCAGCTTGGGGGGTGGGATGGAGCAGTACGTC. Its protein is CASSLGGGMEQYV.

The rearrangement uses TRBV7-9 and TRBJ1-5; TRBD1 matches at 10 bases. The CDR3 length is 15 residues. The trim removed 5 bases at V and 5 bases at J, leaving 6 bases unmatched. CDR1 is SEHNR and CDR2 is FQNEAQ in the germline V gene (reference sequence). As DNA, the CDR3 is TGTGCCAGCAGCCCAGCCGGGACAGGGGATCAGCCCCAGCATTTT. It codes for CASSPAGTGDQPQHF. Supplemented by reference TRBV7-9 and TRBJ1-5, the full variable domain reads DTGVSQNPRHKITKRGQNVTFRCDPISEHNRLYWYRQTLGQGPEFLTYFQNEAQLEKSRLLSDRFSAERPKGSFSTLEIQRTEQGDSAMYLCASSPAGTGDQPQHFGDGTRLSIL.

The V call is TRBV7-2, the J call TRBJ1-6; 9 bases are a match to TRBD1. CDR3 length: 15 amino acids. The J segment lost 10 bases and the V segment lost 2 bases, leaving 6 bases of the junction unmatched. CDR1 is SGHTA and CDR2 is FQGNSA in the germline V gene. For the CDR3, the DNA is TGTGCCAGCAGCTTAACGGGACAGGGACAATCACCCCTCCACTTT. It yields the protein CASSLTGQGQSPLHF.

The chain is built from TRBV25-1 and TRBJ2-1; D gene ambiguous. CDR3 length: 12 amino acids. V gave up 7 bases and J gave up 5 bases, with 9 bases separating them. CDR1 MGHDK and CDR2 SYGVNS come from the germline V gene. The CDR3 spells CASNDLDNEQFF. DNA for the CDR3: TGTGCCAGCAATGATCTGGACAATGAGCAGTTCTTC.

V is TRBV27 and J is TRBJ1-1; D is unclear. Germline CDR1 and CDR2: MNHEY and SMNVEV (reference sequence). CDR3 length: 13 residues. The V end lost 6 bases, the J end lost 9 bases, and 17 bases lay between the germline ends. CDR3 protein: CASRYAATAKAFF. CDR3 sequence (DNA): TGTGCCAGCAGGTACGCGGCCACCGCGAAAGCTTTCTTT.

The chain has TRBV7-9 and TRBJ1-3; D is undetermined. V was shortened by 1 base and J by 0 bases, with 13 bases between the two germline ends. This CDR3 region has 17 residues. Germline loops: CDR1 SEHNR, CDR2 FQNEAQ (reference sequence). The CDR3 bases are TGTGCCAGCAGCTTAGATGGACCGAAGAGCTCTGGAAACACCATATATTTT. Translating it yields CASSLDGPKSSGNTIYF.

This chain uses TRBV29-1 with TRBJ1-2; D might be TRBD1 (5 bases). V lost 4 bases and J lost 3, with 9 bases in between. The CDR3 length is 12 residues. In germline, CDR1 is SQVTM, CDR2 ANQGSEA. The CDR3 DNA reads TGCAGCGTTGTTATGGGGGACTATGGCTACACCTTC. It translates to CSVVMGDYGYTF. The full variable domain, with the rest looked up from reference TRBV29-1 and TRBJ1-2, is SAVISQKPSRDICQRGTSLTIQCQVDSQVTMMFWYRQQPGQSLTLIATANQGSEATYESGFVIDKFPISRPNLTFSTLTVSNMSPEDSSIYLCSVVMGDYGYTFGSGTRLTVV.

The J gene is TRBJ1-2, the V gene TRBV18, with D perhaps TRBD1 (5 bases). Germline CDR1 KGHSH, CDR2 LQKENI. The CDR3 has 15 residues. The V end lost 3 bases, the J end lost 8 bases, and 19 bases lay between the germline ends. CDR3 residues: CASSPFSDSAGGYTF. CDR3 DNA sequence: TGTGCCAGCTCACCTTTTTCCGACAGTGCGGGAGGCTACACCTTC.

CDR3 protein: CASSQGQNYGYTF. For the CDR3, the DNA is TGTGCCAGCAGCCAAGGACAGAACTATGGCTACACCTTC. The rearrangement joins TRBV7-2 to TRBJ1-2; D is possibly TRBD1 (6 bases). The length of the CDR3 is 13 residues. Germline CDR1 SGHTA, CDR2 FQGNSA. Trimming cost V 5 bases and J 2 bases, with 9 bases left between them.

This chain uses TRBV7-6 with TRBJ2-3; D possibly corresponds to TRBD1 (5 bases). This CDR3 region has 14 residues. Per the germline V gene, CDR1 is SGHVS and CDR2 is FNYEAQ. Trimming stripped 4 bases from V and 4 bases from J, with 12 bases between. CDR3 coding DNA: TGTGCCAGCAGCTCAACACTGGGGCCAGATACGCAGTATTTT. Encoded protein: CASSSTLGPDTQYF.

This chain joins TRBV5-6 and TRBJ1-3; D is perhaps TRBD1 (5 bases). CDR1 and CDR2 from the germline V gene are SGHDT and YYEEEE. This CDR3 contains 15 residues. The V end lost 3 bases, the J end lost 7 bases, and 17 bases lay between the germline ends. The CDR3 bases are TGTGCCAGCAGCTACCCCCAGGGAAACCTGAACACCATATATTTT. This translates into CASSYPQGNLNTIYF.

J is TRBJ1-5 and V is TRBV7-2; no clear D gene. The CDR3 contains 13 residues. The germline V and J ends were trimmed by 3 bases and 5 bases, with 8 bases remaining between them. CDR1 and CDR2 from the germline V gene are SGHTA and FQGNSA. CDR3 nucleotides: TGTGCCAGCAGCTTGGGGAAATATCAGCCCCAGCATTTT. Amino acids: CASSLGKYQPQHF. The full variable domain, completed using reference TRBV7-2 and TRBJ1-5, is GAGVSQSPSNKVTEKGKDVELRCDPISGHTALYWYRQSLGQGLEFLIYFQGNSAPDKSGLPSDRFSAERTGGSVSTLTIQRTQQEDSAVYLCASSLGKYQPQHFGDGTRLSIL.

CDR3 in amino acids: CASSLVYKGYEQYF. CDR3 nucleotides: TGTGCCAGCAGCTTAGTCTATAAAGGCTACGAGCAGTACTTC. This chain connects TRBV7-2 to TRBJ2-7; D ambiguous. V dropped 1 base and J dropped 3 bases, with 10 bases sitting between them. Germline V gene data show CDR1 as SGHTA and CDR2 as FQGNSA. The CDR3 totals 14 residues. Drawing the rest from reference TRBV7-2 and TRBJ2-7, the complete variable domain is GAGVSQSPSNKVTEKGKDVELRCDPISGHTALYWYRQSLGQGLEFLIYFQGNSAPDKSGLPSDRFSAERTGGSVSTLTIQRTQQEDSAVYLCASSLVYKGYEQYFGPGTRLTVT.

Concerning this clone: A read error may account for a junction end that differs from germline. The chain uses TRBV6-5 and TRBJ1-1; TRBD1 agrees at 11 bases. The CDR3 is 14 amino acids. CDR1 and CDR2 (germline): MNHEY, SVGAGI. The CDR3 sequence is CASSYFWDRGAAFF. For the CDR3, the DNA is TGTGCCAGCAGCTACTTCTGGGACAGGGGGGCCGCTTTCTTT.

J is TRBJ2-7 and V is TRBV5-1, with 7 bases that match TRBD2. The germline gives CDR1 SGHRS, CDR2 YFSETQ. The CDR3 runs to 14 residues. With 0 bases clipped from V and 3 bases from J, the junction kept 3 bases outside the gene matches. The CDR3 nucleotides are TGCGCCAGCAGCTTGGGCGGGGGATACTACGAGCAGTACGTC. This encodes CASSLGGGYYEQYV.

This clone is a singleton in its sample. The chain has TRBV2 and TRBJ1-2, with D possibly matching TRBD1 (5 bases). V shed 3 bases and J shed 5 bases, with 13 bases lying between them. The CDR3 covers 14 residues. The germline V gene has CDR1 SNHLY and CDR2 FYNNEI. CDR3 amino acids: CASSDGGSIYGYTF. CDR3 in DNA: TGTGCCAGCAGTGATGGGGGGTCGATATATGGCTACACCTTC. The variable domain in full, completed from reference TRBV2 and TRBJ1-2, reads EPEVTQTPSHQVTQMGQEVILRCVPISNHLYFYWYRQILGQKVEFLVSFYNNEISEKSEIFDDQFSVERPDGSNFTLKIRSTKLEDSAMYFCASSDGGSIYGYTFGSGTRLTVV.

The chain has TRBV27 and TRBJ2-1, with 9 bases identical to TRBD1. Trimming cost V 5 bases and J 8 bases; bases outside gene matches: 13. The CDR3 totals 16 residues. Germline CDR1 is MNHEY and CDR2 is SMNVEV (reference sequence). CDR3 sequence reads: CASSDPGTGSLDEQFF. The CDR3 DNA is TGTGCCAGCAGTGACCCCGGGACAGGGTCTTTAGATGAGCAGTTCTTC.

This chain joins TRBV24-1 and TRBJ2-5; D is uncertain. Trimming removed 7 bases from V and 5 bases from J, with 10 bases in between. Germline V gene sequence: CDR1 KGHDR, CDR2 SFDVKD. CDR3 length: 12 residues. The CDR3 nucleotides read TGTGCCACCAGAGGTCTAGGTGAGACCCAGTACTTC. This gives the protein CATRGLGETQYF.

This sequence joins TRBV10-3 and TRBJ1-2; D ambiguous. Germline loops: CDR1 ENHRY, CDR2 SYGVKD. The CDR3 has 13 amino acids. V was pared by 4 bases and J by 4 bases, with 10 bases between. The CDR3 DNA follows: TGTGCCATCAGTGGGCAAGGCAGCTATGGCTACACCTTC. Protein sequence: CAISGQGSYGYTF.

The CDR3 protein is CATSGGRVQFF. The CDR3 region has the DNA TGTGCCACCAGTGGTGGGCGGGTGCAGTTCTTC. The chain joins TRBV24-1 to TRBJ2-1; weak D call: TRBD2 (5 bases). V lost 5 bases to trimming and J lost 12 bases, with 10 bases between them. The CDR3 loop spans 11 amino acids. Germline CDR1 is KGHDR and CDR2 is SFDVKD.

The chain combines TRBV6-5 with TRBJ1-2, with D unclear. The CDR3 consists of 15 residues. Germline CDR1 is MNHEY and CDR2 is SVGAGI. Trimming removed 6 bases at V and 0 bases at J, with 14 bases between. In nucleotides, the CDR3 is TGTGCCAGCAGAAGAGCCCGAGACTCTAACTATGGCTACACCTTC. Amino acid sequence: CASRRARDSNYGYTF.

J is TRBJ1-4 and V is TRBV4-1; D might be TRBD1 (6 bases). Per the germline V gene, CDR1 is MGHRA and CDR2 is YSYEKL. Trimming shortened V by 4 bases and J by 4 bases, and 13 bases separated the two germline ends. There are 15 residues in the CDR3. The CDR3 is CASSRIRGNNEKLFF. The CDR3 coding sequence is TGCGCCAGCAGCCGAATCAGGGGAAATAATGAAAAACTGTTTTTT.

This sequence joins TRBV11-2 and TRBJ2-3; D unclear. V lost 5 bases and J 5 bases, leaving 8 bases between the germline ends. Germline lookup yields CDR1 SGHAT and CDR2 FQNNGV. The CDR3 length is 12 residues. The CDR3 loop is CASSPLGDTQYF. In DNA form, the CDR3 reads TGTGCCAGCAGCCCGCTTGGAGATACGCAGTATTTT.

This clone was counted once. The CDR3 sequence: CASSYSRTALEQFF. DNA for the CDR3: TGTGCCAGCAGTTACTCACGGACAGCTCTAGAGCAGTTCTTC. This chain uses TRBV6-5 with TRBJ2-1, with D perhaps matching TRBD1 (6 bases). Trimming left V 0 bases short and J 10 bases short, with 13 bases between. This CDR3 spans 14 amino acids. The germline V gene encodes CDR1 MNHEY and CDR2 SVGAGI.

This chain connects TRBV3-1 (or the pseudogene TRBV3-2) to TRBJ2-1; possible D gene TRBD1, 6 bases. The CDR3 loop spans 13 amino acids. CDR1 LGHDT and CDR2 YNNKEL come from the germline V gene (reference sequence). V was trimmed by 4 bases and J by 10 bases, leaving 14 bases between them. CDR3 loop: CASSPYEGEEQFF. DNA of the CDR3: TGTGCCAGCAGCCCCTATGAGGGGGAGGAGCAGTTCTTC.

V is TRBV29-1 and J is TRBJ2-4; D tentatively fits TRBD1 or TRBD2 (5 bases each). This CDR3 spans 14 amino acids. Trimming shortened V by 5 bases and J by 8 bases, and 19 bases separated the two germline ends. Germline V gene data show CDR1 as SQVTM and CDR2 as ANQGSEA. CDR3 coding DNA: TGCAGCGTTTCCGGGGACGGGCCTGGCGACATTCAGTACTTC. This sequence encodes CSVSGDGPGDIQYF.

The rearrangement joins TRBV7-9 to TRBJ2-7, with D maybe TRBD2 (6 bases). The germline gives CDR1 SEHNR, CDR2 FQNEAQ (reference sequence). The CDR3 is made up of 13 amino acids. CDR3 DNA: TGTGCCAGCAGATTAGGGGTACGGGAGGAGCAGTACGTC. Translating it yields CASRLGVREEQYV.